The T cell receptor beta chain described here comes from a study of cytomegalovirus exposure and HLA in healthy donors. General study points: It was reported that TCR beta sequences correctly inferred the HLA-A and HLA-B alleles for most subjects. Being indistinguishable, some V segments were excluded, TRBV6-2 and TRBV6-3 among them. In a later analysis, approximately 15,000 TCR beta sequences were associated with HLA alleles at 0.05 false discovery rate.

A note on this clone: The antigen is undetermined.

The PCR used 60 Vbeta and 13 Jbeta primers. Original processing notes: About 9.9 million shared chains were among about 80 million unique TCR beta chains counted in a later analysis. Sequenced by immunoSEQ multiplex PCR; TCRdb stores in-frame clones only, minus some. That table is the source of V, J and clone size, and D and trimming were worked out from the DNA. The sample records roughly 100,000 clones, roughly three quarters being singletons. V dropped 7 bases and J dropped 0; count of bases not matched to a gene: 10. The CDR3 consists of 16 residues. Germline CDR1 and CDR2: SGHTA and FQGTGA. The gene calls are TRBV7-3 and TRBJ2-3; 7 nucleotides align to TRBD2. Material: PBMCs. The TCR originated in a man in his thirties or forties in good health and CMV-seronegative. CDR3 sequence reads: CASILISGISTDTQYF. CDR3 DNA: TGTGCCAGCATCCTCATCAGCGGGATCAGCACAGATACGCAGTATTTT. The full variable domain, its missing parts supplied by reference TRBV7-3 and TRBJ2-3, is GAGVSQTPSNKVTEKGKYVELRCDPISGHTALYWYRQSLGQGPEFLIYFQGTGAADDSGLPNDRFFAVRPEGSVSTLKIQRTERGDSAVYLCASILISGISTDTQYFGPGTRLTVL.